A single sample gave rise to the 32 T cell receptor beta chains below, sequenced in a study of blood T cell repertoires in COVID-19 (dated by TCRdb to the early 2020s). Library method: the immunoSEQ multiplex PCR assay. Imported from immuneACCESS, the table was reduced by TCRdb to in-frame sequences with V and J called. These copies leave out some clones; in studies compared against another copy, an unresolved V gene accounts for under half, and the cause of the remainder is not known. The sample table shows 100,000 to 150,000 clones, and about 89% are seen once. The top ten hold around 10% of the sample. Sequencing used peripheral blood. Source of these receptors: a woman in her 70s with COVID-19, enrolled during active disease.

The gene calls are TRBV19 and TRBJ1-5, with TRBD1 as a possible D gene (6 bases). V lost 7 bases and J lost 4, with 14 bases in between. In germline, CDR1 is LNHDA, CDR2 SQIVND (reference sequence). The CDR3 has 14 amino acids. CDR3 in amino acids: CASKRTEINQPQHF. The CDR3 nucleotides are TGTGCCAGTAAGCGGACAGAGATAAATCAGCCCCAGCATTTT.

This clone was picked up a small number of times. The rearrangement uses TRBV5-1 and TRBJ2-7; 8 bases align to TRBD2. J was trimmed by 4 bases and V by 0 bases; bases with no gene match: 3. The CDR3 runs to 14 residues. In germline, CDR1 is SGHRS, CDR2 YFSETQ. The CDR3 DNA reads TGCGCCAGCAGCTTGGTTTCGGGAGGGTACGAGCAGTACTTC. This sequence encodes CASSLVSGGYEQYF.

This rearrangement joins TRBV12-2 to TRBJ1-6; TRBD1, the table's D call, was not compared with the DNA. TRBV12-2 is listed as a pseudogene. This CDR3 has 15 residues. The CDR3 nucleotides read TGTGCAAGTCGCTTCCCCTTAGGGGGCGGATCACCCCTCCACTTT. As protein: CASRFPLGGGSPLHF.

This clone has a single count. This chain links TRBV9 with TRBJ2-1; 7 nucleotides line up with TRBD1. V was pared by 2 bases and J by 8 bases, with 16 bases of the junction left unmatched. The germline V gene has CDR1 SGDLS and CDR2 YYNGEE. The CDR3 spans 17 residues. The CDR3 DNA follows: TGTGCCAGCAGCGTGGGGGATGAGGGGGCCCCATTTTATGAGCAGTTCTTC. Protein product: CASSVGDEGAPFYEQFF.

The DNA for the CDR3 is TGTGCCAGCAGCAAAGCGGGAGGGTTGCTCTTGACCCACAATGAGCAGTTCTTC. It is translated as CASSKAGGLLLTHNEQFF. This chain links TRBV21-1 with TRBJ2-1; no DNA check was done on the table's D call, TRBD2. TRBV21-1 is a recognized pseudogene. CDR3 length equals 18 residues.

This chain links TRBV27 with TRBJ1-4; TRBD1 might be the D (5 bases). The ends were cut back, 3 bases at V and 3 bases at J, with 11 bases in the middle. Germline V gene lookup returns CDR1 MNHEY and CDR2 SMNVEV (reference sequence). The CDR3 is 15 residues long. The chain's CDR3 is CASSFGGIANEKLFF. The DNA of the CDR3 is TGTGCCAGCAGTTTTGGGGGGATTGCTAATGAAAAACTGTTTTTT.

CDR3 nucleotides: TGCAGCGTTGGGGCGGAGGTACAGACCCAGTACTTC. The encoded protein is CSVGAEVQTQYF. The rearrangement uses TRBV29-1 and TRBJ2-5, with D tentatively TRBD2 (5 bases). Germline V CDR1 and CDR2: SQVTM, ANQGSEA. The CDR3 consists of 12 residues. V was cut by 4 bases and J by 6 bases, with 12 bases left in between. Together with reference TRBV29-1 and TRBJ2-5, the CDR3 gives the full variable domain: SAVISQKPSRDICQRGTSLTIQCQVDSQVTMMFWYRQQPGQSLTLIATANQGSEATYESGFVIDKFPISRPNLTFSTLTVSNMSPEDSSIYLCSVGAEVQTQYFGPGTRLLVL.

This sequence joins TRBV7-9 and TRBJ2-3; the D is unclear. V was shortened by 3 bases and J by 2 bases, with 15 bases between the two germline ends. CDR1 is SEHNR and CDR2 is FQNEAQ in the germline V gene (reference sequence). The CDR3 is made up of 16 amino acids. The CDR3 nucleotides read TGTGCCAGCAGCTTTCTAGAGTTGCGCCTCACAGATACGCAGTATTTT. Translated, it gives CASSFLELRLTDTQYF.

The chain combines TRBV13 with TRBJ1-2; 7 bases fit TRBD1. There are 15 residues in the CDR3. Germline V lookup: CDR1 PRHDT, CDR2 FYEKMQ (reference sequence). The ends lost 5 bases at V and 7 bases at J; junction bases unmatched: 13. CDR3 in amino acids: CASSTPLGGASGYTF. The CDR3 DNA sequence: TGTGCCAGCAGCACACCCCTAGGGGGCGCGAGTGGCTACACCTTC.

The chain combines TRBV7-8 with TRBJ2-7; 7 nucleotides match TRBD1. The CDR3 runs 18 residues. V lost 7 bases, J lost 3 bases, and 21 bases stayed unmatched. Germline CDR1 and CDR2: SGHVS and FQNEAQ. The CDR3 nucleotides read TGTGCCAGCACCCGACAACCACAAGAGACAGGGCTTAACTACGAGCAGTACTTC. Translation gives CASTRQPQETGLNYEQYF.

V and J are TRBV7-2 and TRBJ1-6; 8 bases fit TRBD1. This CDR3 region has 15 residues. Trimming removed 4 bases from V and 7 bases from J; junction bases left unmatched: 6. Germline CDR1 reads SGHTA; CDR2 reads FQGNSA. CDR3 protein: CASSSQTGVNSPLHF. In DNA, the CDR3 is TGTGCCAGCAGCTCGCAGACAGGGGTGAATTCACCCCTCCACTTT.

CDR3 residues: CASSPQGAYEQYF. The CDR3, as DNA: TGTGCCAGTAGTCCCCAGGGGGCTTACGAGCAGTACTTC. V and J are TRBV19 and TRBJ2-7, with 8 positions matching TRBD1. Unmatched junction bases numbered 4, after V lost 5 bases and J lost 4 bases. This CDR3 contains 13 residues. Germline CDR1 is LNHDA and CDR2 is SQIVND (reference sequence).

V is TRBV11-2 and J is TRBJ2-1, with 8 nucleotides matching TRBD1. In germline, CDR1 is SGHAT, CDR2 FQNNGV. There are 13 residues in the CDR3. J was trimmed by 5 bases and V by 5 bases; bases with no gene match: 2. CDR3 nucleotides: TGTGCCAGCAGCCAGGACAGGGACAATGAGCAGTTCTTC. Protein sequence: CASSQDRDNEQFF. The entire variable domain, with the rest obtained from reference TRBV11-2 and TRBJ2-1, is as follows: EAGVAQSPRYKIIEKRQSVAFWCNPISGHATLYWYQQILGQGPKLLIQFQNNGVVDDSQLPKDRFSAERLKGVDSTLKIQPAKLEDSAVYLCASSQDRDNEQFFGPGTRLTVL.

This clone occurred once. The CDR3 DNA sequence: TGCGCCAGCAGCTTGACAGGGGGCTCTGGCTACACCTTC. It codes for CASSLTGGSGYTF. The chain recombines TRBV5-1 with TRBJ1-2, with 9 bases matching TRBD1. Germline V CDR1 and CDR2: SGHRS, YFSETQ. The J segment lost 7 bases and the V segment lost 1 base, leaving 2 bases of the junction unmatched. The CDR3 spans 13 residues.

V and J are TRBV10-1 and TRBJ2-7; TRBD2 aligns across 7 bases. Germline V gene data show CDR1 as WNHNN and CDR2 as SYGVQD (reference sequence). The CDR3 totals 13 residues. Trimming cost V 4 bases and J 2 bases; bases outside gene matches: 2. CDR3 sequence: CASSAGLAYEQYF. In nucleotides, the CDR3 is TGCGCCAGCAGTGCCGGACTAGCCTACGAGCAGTACTTC.

The V call is TRBV20-1, the J call TRBJ1-2; D unresolved. The V end lost 5 bases, the J end lost 4 bases, and 8 bases lay between the germline ends. The CDR3 has 11 amino acids. Germline V gene data show CDR1 as DFQATT and CDR2 as SNEGSKA (reference sequence). CDR3 nucleotide sequence: TGCAGTGCTGATACTGGCTATGGCTACACCTTC. Protein product: CSADTGYGYTF.

This clone is a singleton in its sample. The chain employs TRBV30 and TRBJ1-6, with 8 bases identical to TRBD1. From germline, CDR1 is GTSNPN and CDR2 SVGIG (reference sequence). With 1 base clipped from V and 9 bases from J, the junction kept 5 bases outside the gene matches. The CDR3 consists of 14 residues. The CDR3 region is CAWSGQGAGSPLHF. CDR3 nucleotides: TGTGCCTGGAGTGGGCAGGGGGCCGGTTCACCCCTCCACTTT. Using reference TRBV30 and TRBJ1-6 for the parts outside the CDR3, the full variable domain is SQTIHQWPATLVQPVGSPLSLECTVEGTSNPNLYWYRQAAGRGLQLLFYSVGIGQISSEVPQNLSASRPQDRQFILSSKKLLLSDSGFYLCAWSGQGAGSPLHFGNGTRLTVT.

This chain connects TRBV9 to TRBJ2-7; a weak D match, TRBD1 (5 bases). Between the trimmed V and J ends, which lost 3 bases and 1 base, there was a span of 14 bases. The length of the CDR3 is 15 residues. The germline V gene has CDR1 SGDLS and CDR2 YYNGEE. Here the CDR3 DNA reads TGTGCCAGCAGCGCACAGGCCGCGCCATCCTACGAGCAGTACTTC. Translated: CASSAQAAPSYEQYF.

This rearrangement joins TRBV7-9 to TRBJ1-5, with D tentatively TRBD1 (6 bases). CDR1 is SEHNR and CDR2 is FQNEAQ in the germline V gene (reference sequence). V lost 5 bases and J lost 0, with 11 bases in between. The CDR3 is 15 amino acids. For the CDR3, the DNA is TGTGCCAGCAGCCCGACAGGATATAGCAATCAGCCCCAGCATTTT. As protein: CASSPTGYSNQPQHF.

The V call is TRBV6-5, the J call TRBJ1-3; no definite D call. There are 15 residues in the CDR3. Trimming took off 5 bases at V and 2 bases at J, with 13 bases between the two ends. Per germline, CDR1 MNHEY and CDR2 SVGAGI. The DNA for the CDR3 is TGTGCCAGCAGTCAGCGTAGCGGGGCTGGAAACACCATATATTTT. Translated: CASSQRSGAGNTIYF.

The chain joins TRBV18 to TRBJ1-6; D perhaps matches TRBD1 (5 bases). Germline CDR1 and CDR2: KGHSH and LQKENI. Trimming shortened V by 2 bases and J by 6 bases, and 8 bases separated the two germline ends. This CDR3 has 14 residues. The CDR3 reads CASSPGRGNSPLHF. In DNA, the CDR3 is TGTGCCAGCTCACCAGGAAGGGGTAATTCACCCCTCCACTTT.

The chain recombines TRBV5-8 with TRBJ1-1, with TRBD1 matching 9 bases. Germline loops: CDR1 SGHTS, CDR2 YDEGEE. This CDR3 contains 14 residues. V was pared by 1 base and J by 4 bases, with 2 bases of the junction left unmatched. Written as DNA, the CDR3 is TGTGCCAGCAGCTTGCTGGGACAGGGCACTGAAGCTTTCTTT. Its translation: CASSLLGQGTEAFF.

This clone appeared a single time. The chain carries TRBV2 and TRBJ1-1; 11 bases agree with TRBD1. This CDR3 has 14 residues. In germline, CDR1 is SNHLY, CDR2 FYNNEI. The V gene end was trimmed by 6 bases and the J gene end by 5 bases; junction bases not matched to a gene: 5. This CDR3 reads CASSRDRGVTEAFF. DNA of the CDR3: TGTGCCAGCAGCCGGGACAGGGGGGTGACTGAAGCTTTCTTT.

The chain is built from TRBV5-6 and TRBJ1-6; D remains unclear. The CDR3 extends over 16 amino acids. V lost 2 bases and J lost 8, with 17 bases in between. Germline CDR1 and CDR2: SGHDT and YYEEEE. Here the CDR3 reads CASSFPRTSLDSPLHF. DNA for the CDR3: TGTGCCAGCAGCTTTCCGCGAACTTCGCTCGATTCACCCCTCCACTTT.

This rearrangement joins TRBV6-6 to TRBJ2-1; a weak D match, TRBD1 (6 bases). V dropped 3 bases and J dropped 6 bases, with 18 bases sitting between them. The CDR3 is made up of 16 amino acids. Per germline, CDR1 MNHNY and CDR2 SVGAGI (reference sequence). The CDR3 bases are TGTGCCAGCAGTTATACCCACTGGACAGAATCCAATGAGCAGTTCTTC. Translating gives CASSYTHWTESNEQFF.

The chain combines TRBV19 with TRBJ2-7; 11 positions agree with TRBD1. CDR1 LNHDA and CDR2 SQIVND come from the germline V gene (reference sequence). V shed 1 base and J 5 bases; nucleotides not matched to a gene: 4. The CDR3 covers 15 residues. Here the CDR3 reads CASSIAGTGGNEQYF. The CDR3 bases are TGTGCCAGTAGTATAGCGGGGACAGGGGGAAACGAGCAGTACTTC. The complete variable domain, with remaining parts taken from reference TRBV19 and TRBJ2-7, reads DGGITQSPKYLFRKEGQNVTLSCEQNLNHDAMYWYRQDPGQGLRLIYYSQIVNDFQKGDIAEGYSVSREKKESFPLTVTSAQKNPTAFYLCASSIAGTGGNEQYFGPGTRLTVT.

CDR3 loop: CASSSLRTDSNQPQHF. The CDR3 coding sequence is TGTGCCAGCAGCTCCTTAAGGACAGACAGCAATCAGCCCCAGCATTTT. The chain employs TRBV7-9 and TRBJ1-5; the D gene is possibly TRBD1 (6 bases). V lost 4 bases and J 1 base, leaving 14 bases between the germline ends. Germline values: CDR1 SEHNR, CDR2 FQNEAQ (reference sequence). The CDR3 runs to 16 residues.

The J gene is TRBJ1-2, the V gene TRBV7-2; D remains unclear. The CDR3 totals 14 residues. The germline gives CDR1 SGHTA, CDR2 FQGNSA. V gave up 0 bases and J gave up 6 bases, with 11 bases separating them. In nucleotides, the CDR3 is TGTGCCAGCAGCTTAGCGGTAACATCCGATGGCTACACCTTC. Its translation is CASSLAVTSDGYTF.

The genes are TRBV6-5 and TRBJ2-7, with 9 nucleotides matching TRBD1. The CDR3 contains 15 residues. V was clipped by 3 bases and J by 3 bases; unmatched bases: 6. CDR1 and CDR2 (germline): MNHEY, SVGAGI. CDR3 DNA: TGTGCCAGCAGTTATCAACGGGACAGGGACTACGAGCAGTACTTC. This encodes CASSYQRDRDYEQYF.

V and J are TRBV6-5 and TRBJ1-6; D not resolved. This CDR3 contains 12 residues. V lost 6 bases and J lost 3, with 3 bases in between. Per germline, CDR1 MNHEY and CDR2 SVGAGI. CDR3: CASRSYNSPLHF. Written as DNA, the CDR3 is TGTGCCAGCAGGAGCTATAATTCACCCCTCCACTTT.

In its sample, this clone was seen once. The chain is built from TRBV15 and TRBJ2-2, with D possibly being TRBD1 (6 bases). Germline V gene data show CDR1 as LNHNV and CDR2 as YYDKDF (reference sequence). The V end lost 4 bases, the J end lost 1 base, and 10 bases lay between the germline ends. This CDR3 has 15 amino acids. The CDR3 DNA reads TGTGCCACCAGCAAGGGACAAATGAACACCGGGGAGCTGTTTTTT. This encodes CATSKGQMNTGELFF.

The CDR3 DNA is TGCGCCAGCAGCTTGGCCCAGGCGGGGAACTATGGCTACACCTTC. Translation: CASSLAQAGNYGYTF. The J gene is TRBJ1-2, the V gene TRBV5-1; D call uncertain. V was trimmed by 0 bases and J by 2 bases, leaving 11 bases between them. This CDR3 has 15 residues. Germline CDR1 and CDR2: SGHRS and YFSETQ. Full variable domain (outside the CDR3, taken from reference TRBV5-1 and TRBJ1-2): KAGVTQTPRYLIKTRGQQVTLSCSPISGHRSVSWYQQTPGQGLQFLFEYFSETQRNKGNFPGRFSGRQFSNSRSEMNVSTLELGDSALYLCASSLAQAGNYGYTFGSGTRLTVV.